The next 8 T cell receptor beta chains were all read from a single sample in a study of OX40 agonist ivuxolimab in advanced cancers. To prepare the library, the immunoSEQ multiplex PCR assay was applied. The clones in this table, taken by TCRdb from immuneACCESS, are in-frame only. Not every clone is retained; where verified, under half of the shortfall comes from an unresolved V gene, and the cause of the rest is unknown. For this sample there are tens of thousands of clones; 80% to 90% appear just once. The top ten constitute roughly 16% of the sample. Here the sequenced sample was CD4+ or CD8+ T cells sorted from blood, taken in a trial of the OX40 agonist ivuxolimab. Receptors originate from an adult with an advanced solid tumor such as melanoma, head and neck, liver or kidney cancer.

The V and J genes are TRBV7-9 and TRBJ2-1; D unclear. The V end lost 3 bases, the J end lost 7 bases, and 13 bases lay between the germline ends. The germline V gene has CDR1 SEHNR and CDR2 FQNEAQ (reference sequence). The CDR3 totals 14 residues. In nucleotides, the CDR3 is TGTGCCAGCAGCTTTGGACGAGGCCCTAATGAGCAGTTCTTC. It encodes CASSFGRGPNEQFF.

This rearrangement joins TRBV5-1 to TRBJ2-7; the D gene could be TRBD1 or TRBD2 (5 bases each). Trimming removed 0 bases at V and 4 bases at J, with 14 bases between. Germline CDR1 SGHRS, CDR2 YFSETQ. The CDR3 contains 15 residues. The chain's CDR3 is CASSLASGSFYEQYF. The DNA of the CDR3 is TGCGCCAGCAGCTTGGCGTCAGGGAGTTTTTACGAGCAGTACTTC.

The chain is built from TRBV27 and TRBJ2-1; TRBD2 agrees at 8 bases. The V gene end was trimmed by 7 bases and the J gene end by 8 bases; junction bases not matched to a gene: 10. Looked up from germline, CDR1 is MNHEY and CDR2 is SMNVEV (reference sequence). This CDR3 region has 14 residues. CDR3 in DNA: TGTGCCAGCATTGGTCGGGAGGGGCGGGATGAGCAGTTCTTC. As protein: CASIGREGRDEQFF.

The chain has TRBV2 and TRBJ2-5; D not resolved. Looked up from germline, CDR1 is SNHLY and CDR2 is FYNNEI. There are 9 residues in the CDR3. Deletions cut 8 bases from V and 9 bases from J, with 7 bases between. The CDR3 region has the DNA TGTGCCAGCGGGCGCCCCCAGTACTTC. As protein: CASGRPQYF.

The chain links TRBV9 to TRBJ2-1, with 7 nucleotides matching TRBD2. The junction had 7 bases not matched to a gene; V was cut back by 4 bases and J by 3 bases. The CDR3 contains 15 residues. CDR1 is SGDLS and CDR2 is YYNGEE in the germline V gene. The CDR3 nucleotides are TGTGCCAGCAGCCGATATCGGGGGGACTACAATGAGCAGTTCTTC. As protein: CASSRYRGDYNEQFF. The full variable domain, in which reference TRBV9 and TRBJ2-1 provide the parts outside the CDR3, is DSGVTQTPKHLITATGQRVTLRCSPRSGDLSVYWYQQSLDQGLQFLIQYYNGEERAKGNILERFSAQQFPDLHSELNLSSLELGDSALYFCASSRYRGDYNEQFFGPGTRLTVL.

V usage is TRBV19 and J usage is TRBJ2-1; D assignment may be TRBD1 or TRBD2 (6 bases each). The V and J ends lost 7 bases and 3 bases respectively, with 16 bases between them. Germline lookup yields CDR1 LNHDA and CDR2 SQIVND (reference sequence). The length of the CDR3 is 15 residues. CDR3 DNA sequence: TGTGCCAGTATAGGGTGGGGGGCCGACTACAATGAGCAGTTCTTC. Translation gives CASIGWGADYNEQFF.

V gene TRBV28 combines with J gene TRBJ2-1; D call uncertain. In germline, CDR1 is MDHEN, CDR2 SYDVKM. The V end lost 6 bases, the J end lost 0 bases, and 18 bases lay between the germline ends. The CDR3 length is 17 residues. For the CDR3, the DNA is TGTGCCAGCAGGCGGAGCTACATTACCTCCTCCTACAATGAGCAGTTCTTC. Encoded protein: CASRRSYITSSYNEQFF.

This clone has only one observation. The chain couples TRBV27 to TRBJ2-2; D gene ambiguous. V lost 0 bases, J lost 0 bases, and 5 bases lay in between. This CDR3 comprises 15 residues. CDR1 and CDR2 (germline): MNHEY, SMNVEV (reference sequence). The CDR3 sequence: CASSLSSANTGELFF. CDR3 sequence (DNA): TGTGCCAGCAGTTTATCCAGCGCGAACACCGGGGAGCTGTTTTTT.